This entry lists 10 T cell receptor beta chains sequenced from one sample in a study of cytomegalovirus exposure and HLA in healthy donors. PCR involved 60 Vbeta and 13 Jbeta primers. Here immunoSEQ multiplex PCR was the method, and the copy in TCRdb shows in-frame clones only, minus some. This table holds about 130,000 clones. Source material: PBMCs. Receptor source: a middle-aged man in good health and CMV-seronegative.

The chain is built from TRBV7-9 and TRBJ1-1; 9 bases are shared with TRBD1. Germline trimming cut 6 bases from V and 1 base from J; bases unmatched to any gene: 9. This CDR3 has 16 amino acids. CDR1 and CDR2 from the germline V gene are SEHNR and FQNEAQ (reference sequence). The CDR3 loop is CASSSGQGIGNTEAFF. The CDR3 nucleotides read TGTGCCAGCAGTTCTGGACAGGGGATAGGGAACACTGAAGCTTTCTTT.

The chain combines TRBV5-1 with TRBJ2-5, with a weak D call TRBD1 (6 bases). V was pared by 6 bases and J by 4 bases, with 16 bases between. This CDR3 is built from 14 residues. Germline CDR1 and CDR2: SGHRS and YFSETQ. The CDR3 bases are TGCGCCAGCAACCCTAATACAGGGACAGAGACCCAGTACTTC. Amino acid sequence: CASNPNTGTETQYF.

The chain recombines TRBV9 with TRBJ1-3; D might be TRBD1 (6 bases). The CDR3 length is 15 residues. The V end was cut by 5 bases, the J end by 0 bases, with 12 bases between. Per the germline V gene, CDR1 is SGDLS and CDR2 is YYNGEE. The CDR3 reads CASSRQATSGNTIYF. The CDR3 region has the DNA TGTGCCAGCAGTCGACAGGCCACCTCTGGAAACACCATATATTTT. The full variable domain, its missing parts supplied by reference TRBV9 and TRBJ1-3, is DSGVTQTPKHLITATGQRVTLRCSPRSGDLSVYWYQQSLDQGLQFLIQYYNGEERAKGNILERFSAQQFPDLHSELNLSSLELGDSALYFCASSRQATSGNTIYFGEGSWLTVV.

Written as DNA, the CDR3 is TGTGCCAGCAGCCCCAATTGGTGGACAGGGGACTATGGCTACACCTTC. It codes for CASSPNWWTGDYGYTF. V gene TRBV7-9 combines with J gene TRBJ1-2; TRBD1 matches 9 bases. Germline-derived CDR1 and CDR2 are SEHNR and FQNEAQ (reference sequence). CDR3 size: 16 residues. With 5 bases clipped from V and 3 bases from J, the junction kept 10 bases outside the gene matches.

This chain joins TRBV11-1 and TRBJ2-3; 7 bases fit TRBD2. CDR3 length: 15 amino acids. The germline V gene encodes CDR1 SGHAT and CDR2 FQDESV (reference sequence). The J segment lost 0 bases and the V segment lost 5 bases, leaving 5 bases of the junction unmatched. The DNA for the CDR3 is TGTGCCAGCAGCCCCTGGCGGGGGAGCACAGATACGCAGTATTTT. It translates to CASSPWRGSTDTQYF.

The chain links TRBV13 to TRBJ2-7, with TRBD1 as a possible D gene (6 bases). Germline V CDR1 and CDR2: PRHDT, FYEKMQ (reference sequence). The CDR3 runs 14 residues. Deletions cut 8 bases from V and 1 base from J, with 15 bases between. CDR3 nucleotides: TGTGCCAGCGGGCCCAGGGGCCCTTCCTACGAGCAGTACTTC. It specifies CASGPRGPSYEQYF.

The CDR3 loop is CASSGLVTSAGELFF. CDR3 nucleotide sequence: TGCGCCAGCAGCGGGCTTGTGACTAGCGCCGGGGAGCTGTTTTTT. This chain uses TRBV5-1 with TRBJ2-2, with 8 bases matching TRBD2. Germline V lookup: CDR1 SGHRS, CDR2 YFSETQ. CDR3 length: 15 residues. With V trimmed by 4 bases and J by 6 bases, 8 bases remained unmatched.

The chain joins TRBV5-1 to TRBJ2-2; 8 bases match TRBD1. This CDR3 spans 14 amino acids. The V segment lost 0 bases and the J segment 5 bases; nucleotides outside the gene matches: 0. The germline V gene has CDR1 SGHRS and CDR2 YFSETQ. The CDR3 DNA reads as TGCGCCAGCAGCTTGGGACAGGGGACCGGGGAGCTGTTTTTT. The encoded protein is CASSLGQGTGELFF. The whole variable domain, remainder taken from reference TRBV5-1 and TRBJ2-2, is KAGVTQTPRYLIKTRGQQVTLSCSPISGHRSVSWYQQTPGQGLQFLFEYFSETQRNKGNFPGRFSGRQFSNSRSEMNVSTLELGDSALYLCASSLGQGTGELFFGEGSRLTVL.

The chain has TRBV10-3 and TRBJ2-5, with 10 bases aligning to TRBD1. This CDR3 has 19 residues. The germline gives CDR1 ENHRY, CDR2 SYGVKD. V was pared by 4 bases and J by 2 bases, with 16 bases of the junction left unmatched. The CDR3 region is CAISGDRGAGGPLQETQYF. The DNA for the CDR3 is TGTGCCATCAGTGGGGACAGGGGAGCTGGTGGACCTCTTCAAGAGACCCAGTACTTC.

The chain employs TRBV11-2 and TRBJ2-7; D is unresolved. The CDR3 extends over 13 amino acids. Trimming left V 3 bases short and J 3 bases short, with 9 bases between. Germline lookup yields CDR1 SGHAT and CDR2 FQNNGV. The CDR3, as DNA: TGTGCCAGCAGCTTGGGCGTCGGCTACGAGCAGTACTTC. Residues: CASSLGVGYEQYF.